The 7 T cell receptor beta chains below come from one sample, sequenced in a study of OX40 agonist ivuxolimab in advanced cancers. Repertoires were generated with immunoSEQ multiplex PCR, while TCRdb's copy carries only in-frame clones and drops some. The sample carries 71,000 or so clones, roughly 92% recorded once. Sequenced here: CD4+ or CD8+ T cells sorted from blood, sampled in a trial of the OX40 agonist ivuxolimab. Source of these receptors: an adult with an advanced solid tumor such as melanoma, head and neck, liver or kidney cancer.

The chain uses TRBV9 and TRBJ2-1; either TRBD1 or TRBD2 may fit D (6 bases each). In germline, CDR1 is SGDLS, CDR2 YYNGEE. Deletions cut 0 bases from V and 0 bases from J, with 10 bases between. The CDR3 has 16 amino acids. CDR3 region: CASSVDWGASYNEQFF. Here the CDR3 DNA reads TGTGCCAGCAGCGTAGACTGGGGGGCCTCCTACAATGAGCAGTTCTTC.

V usage is TRBV9 and J usage is TRBJ2-3; D is unclear. V lost 0 bases to trimming and J lost 9 bases, with 14 bases between them. In germline, CDR1 is SGDLS, CDR2 YYNGEE. CDR3 size: 14 residues. The CDR3 protein is CASSVAEQLGTQYF. The CDR3 DNA follows: TGTGCCAGCAGCGTAGCGGAACAGCTGGGAACGCAGTATTTT.

The chain couples TRBV27 to TRBJ1-4; D not resolved. The CDR3 has 15 residues. Germline-derived CDR1 and CDR2 are MNHEY and SMNVEV (reference sequence). V was cut by 3 bases and J by 0 bases, with 8 bases left in between. The CDR3 sequence is CASSFGIATNEKLFF. DNA of the CDR3: TGTGCCAGCAGTTTTGGGATTGCAACTAATGAAAAACTGTTTTTT.

This rearrangement joins TRBV19 to TRBJ2-1; TRBD2 aligns across 8 bases. The length of the CDR3 is 18 residues. V shed 3 bases and J 1 base; nucleotides not matched to a gene: 11. The germline V gene encodes CDR1 LNHDA and CDR2 SQIVND (reference sequence). The DNA of the CDR3 is TGTGCCAGTAGTATCGGGGACTCGAGCGGGGGATCCTACAATGAGCAGTTCTTC. It translates to CASSIGDSSGGSYNEQFF. The full variable domain, rest sourced from reference TRBV19 and TRBJ2-1, is DGGITQSPKYLFRKEGQNVTLSCEQNLNHDAMYWYRQDPGQGLRLIYYSQIVNDFQKGDIAEGYSVSREKKESFPLTVTSAQKNPTAFYLCASSIGDSSGGSYNEQFFGPGTRLTVL.

The chain joins TRBV27 to TRBJ2-2, with 7 nucleotides matching TRBD2. The germline gives CDR1 MNHEY, CDR2 SMNVEV (reference sequence). The CDR3 has 15 amino acids. With 7 bases clipped from V and 4 bases from J, the junction kept 9 bases outside the gene matches. This chain's CDR3 is CASTPDSSGTGELFF. The CDR3 DNA follows: TGTGCCAGCACCCCGGACTCTAGCGGCACCGGGGAGCTGTTTTTT.

The chain couples TRBV5-1 to TRBJ2-1, with D perhaps matching TRBD1 (6 bases). The V gene's germline CDR1 is SGHRS and CDR2 YFSETQ. V was trimmed by 4 bases and J by 0 bases, leaving 11 bases between them. This CDR3 has 15 amino acids. The chain's CDR3 is CASSPGTTSYNEQFF. In DNA form, the CDR3 reads TGCGCCAGCAGCCCCGGGACAACCTCCTACAATGAGCAGTTCTTC.

The chain is built from TRBV9 and TRBJ1-1; D might be TRBD1 (5 bases). The V gene's germline CDR1 is SGDLS and CDR2 YYNGEE. The V gene lost 0 bases and the J gene lost 10 bases, with 13 bases spanning the gap. There are 13 residues in the CDR3. The CDR3 loop reads CASSVAEGPTAFF. Here the CDR3 DNA reads TGTGCCAGCAGCGTAGCTGAGGGGCCGACAGCTTTCTTT.